This T cell receptor beta chain comes out of a study of OX40 agonist ivuxolimab in advanced cancers. Broader study findings: In the 0.1 to 3.0 mg/kg range, CD4+ and CD8+ blood T cells had expanded clonally by week 6.

The assay was immunoSEQ multiplex PCR, and TCRdb's table has in-frame clones only and misses some. Among about 84,000 clones listed, 80% to 95% were seen once. In regard to this clone: Its antigen remains unidentified.

The germline V gene has CDR1 LGHNA and CDR2 YNFKEQ. The CDR3 runs 13 residues. The V gene lost 1 base and the J gene lost 4 bases, with 7 bases spanning the gap. The TCR originated in an adult with an advanced solid tumor such as melanoma, head and neck, liver or kidney cancer. V usage is TRBV4-2 and J usage is TRBJ2-5; D uncertain. Sequencing used CD4+ or CD8+ T cells sorted from blood, obtained in a trial of the OX40 agonist ivuxolimab. Written as DNA, the CDR3 is TGTGCCAGCAGCCAAGGCACGGGAGAGACCCAGTACTTC. Translation: CASSQGTGETQYF.